These 14 T cell receptor beta chains were sequenced from one sample in a study of blood T cells in healthy people across ages. It was with a sample-barcoded 5' primer and a J-beta primer mix that a second PCR of about 7 to 12 cycles was run. Using its own MiXCR run on the 5' RACE reads, TCRdb lists one record per CDR3 protein. This sample yields hundreds of thousands of distinct CDR3 sequences, of which around a fifth are seen a single time; roughly 3.6% belongs to the top ten. The sequencing input was blood. These receptor sequences come from a man aged 70 or older in good health.

The chain links TRBV7-6 to TRBJ2-1, with no clear D. V was shortened by 4 bases and J by 6 bases, with 13 bases between the two germline ends. The CDR3 is 14 residues long. The V gene's germline CDR1 is SGHVS and CDR2 FNYEAQ. In DNA, the CDR3 is TGTGCCAGCAGCTATGCCACCCTTGGCAATGAGCAGTTCTTC. Protein sequence: CASSYATLGNEQFF.

V gene TRBV9 combines with J gene TRBJ2-5; 7 nucleotides align to TRBD2. There are 17 residues in the CDR3. After removal of 0 bases from V and 5 bases from J, the junction contained 13 bases not matched to a gene. The germline CDR1 and CDR2 sequences are SGDLS and YYNGEE. In DNA form, the CDR3 reads TGTGCCAGCAGCGTAGGAAGAAGCGGGAATCGTGGGGAGACCCAGTACTTC. As protein: CASSVGRSGNRGETQYF. Variable domain in full (rest from reference TRBV9 and TRBJ2-5): DSGVTQTPKHLITATGQRVTLRCSPRSGDLSVYWYQQSLDQGLQFLIQYYNGEERAKGNILERFSAQQFPDLHSELNLSSLELGDSALYFCASSVGRSGNRGETQYFGPGTRLLVL.

This clonotype has a handful of counts. V and J are TRBV20-1 and TRBJ2-7; the D gene could be TRBD1 or TRBD2 (5 bases each). The CDR3 consists of 15 residues. V dropped 0 bases and J dropped 2 bases, with 14 bases sitting between them. CDR1 is DFQATT and CDR2 is SNEGSKA in the germline V gene (reference sequence). Here the CDR3 reads CSARDLRDGPYEQYF. CDR3 in DNA: TGCAGTGCTAGAGATCTACGGGACGGCCCCTACGAGCAGTACTTC.

This clonotype has a handful of counts. The rearrangement links TRBV5-1 to TRBJ2-3; no clear D gene. Germline V lookup: CDR1 SGHRS, CDR2 YFSETQ. The ends were cut back, 4 bases at V and 0 bases at J, with 15 bases in the middle. This CDR3 comprises 16 residues. As DNA, the CDR3 is TGCGCCAGCAGCCCACCCGTAGAGTCTAGCACAGATACGCAGTATTTT. Amino acids: CASSPPVESSTDTQYF.

This clonotype has a handful of counts. The chain combines TRBV6-1 with TRBJ2-5; D not resolved. Trimming took off 2 bases at V and 4 bases at J, with 14 bases between the two ends. CDR3 length equals 15 residues. CDR1 and CDR2 (germline): MNHNS, SASEGT. CDR3 bases: TGTGCCAGCAGTGAAATGGTGGCGCCGTCAGAGACCCAGTACTTC. This encodes CASSEMVAPSETQYF.

This chain connects TRBV28 to TRBJ2-1; possibly TRBD1 for D (6 bases). V lost 7 bases and J lost 4, with 8 bases in between. Germline V gene data show CDR1 as MDHEN and CDR2 as SYDVKM. The CDR3 length is 12 residues. CDR3 in amino acids: CASTGQYNEQFF. The CDR3 DNA sequence: TGTGCCAGCACCGGACAGTACAATGAGCAGTTCTTC. Full variable domain (rest looked up from reference TRBV28 and TRBJ2-1): DVKVTQSSRYLVKRTGEKVFLECVQDMDHENMFWYRQDPGLGLRLIYFSYDVKMKEKGDIPEGYSVSREKKERFSLILESASTNQTSMYLCASTGQYNEQFFGPGTRLTVL.

The chain joins TRBV21-1 to TRBJ2-5; the table's D call TRBD1 went unverified against the DNA. The J call may be incorrect, as the DNA end agrees better with TRBJ2-7. TRBV21-1 has pseudogene status. The CDR3 sequence is 15 residues long. In DNA, the CDR3 is TGTGCCAGCAGCACCCTGACAGGGAACGAAAACGAGCAGTACTTC. It specifies CASSTLTGNENEQYF.

The V and J genes are TRBV12-3 or TRBV12-4 and TRBJ2-2; the D gene is possibly TRBD1 (6 bases). This CDR3 is 15 amino acids long. Trimming took 6 bases from V and 0 from J, leaving 11 bases between them. The chain's CDR3 is CASREQGSNTGELFF. Here the CDR3 DNA reads TGTGCCAGCAGGGAACAGGGCTCGAACACCGGGGAGCTGTTTTTT.

This chain joins TRBV6-2 or TRBV6-3 and TRBJ2-3; the D is unclear. The CDR3 totals 12 residues. From germline, CDR1 is MNHEY and CDR2 SVGEGT. V was pared by 8 bases and J by 6 bases, with 12 bases between. CDR3: CASDKYSDTQYF. The DNA of the CDR3 is TGTGCCAGCGACAAATACAGTGATACGCAGTATTTT.

V gene TRBV20-1 combines with J gene TRBJ2-5; a weak D match, TRBD1 (6 bases). CDR3 size: 14 residues. Germline V gene data show CDR1 as DFQATT and CDR2 as SNEGSKA (reference sequence). Trimming removed 3 bases from V and 4 bases from J, with 15 bases in between. The DNA for the CDR3 is TGCAGTGCTAGTCTCCCAGGGGAGAGAGAGACCCAGTACTTC. It codes for CSASLPGERETQYF.

The chain joins TRBV5-1 to TRBJ2-7; tentatively, D is TRBD1 (5 bases). Looked up from germline, CDR1 is SGHRS and CDR2 is YFSETQ. V was trimmed by 2 bases and J by 5 bases, leaving 14 bases between them. The CDR3 is 14 amino acids. CDR3 residues: CASSFARVVDEQYF. CDR3 sequence (DNA): TGCGCCAGCAGCTTTGCCAGGGTCGTCGACGAGCAGTACTTC.

As concerns this clonotype: A read error may produce the germline difference seen at one junction end. The chain employs TRBV10-1 and TRBJ2-1, with 7 positions matching TRBD2. Germline values: CDR1 WNHNN, CDR2 SYGVQD (reference sequence). CDR3 size: 12 residues. The CDR3 DNA reads as TGCGCCAGCAGTGCTTCGAGGCGGGAGCAAGTCTTC. It encodes CASSASRREQVF.

This chain uses TRBV15 with TRBJ1-4, with 7 bases that match TRBD1. The CDR3 loop spans 15 amino acids. Germline V gives CDR1 LNHNV, CDR2 YYDKDF (reference sequence). J gave up 5 bases and V 4 bases, and 7 bases lay outside the gene matches. CDR3 region: CATSKITGVNEKLFF. As DNA, the CDR3 is TGTGCCACCAGCAAAATTACAGGGGTGAATGAAAAACTGTTTTTT.

This clonotype was observed a single time. The chain combines TRBV6-2 or TRBV6-3 with TRBJ1-6; tentative D call: TRBD1 (5 bases). Germline CDR1 reads MNHEY; CDR2 reads SVGEGT. This CDR3 has 14 residues. Trimming shortened V by 6 bases and J by 9 bases, and 15 bases separated the two germline ends. The CDR3 DNA follows: TGTGCCAGCAGCGAGACAGTCTCCCTTTCACCCCTCCACTTT. This sequence encodes CASSETVSLSPLHF.